A single sample is the source of the 15 T cell receptor beta chains below, sequenced in a study of T-cell reconstitution after alpha-beta-depleted transplantation in children. A library of TCRbeta sequences, prepared with unique molecular identifiers, was generated. TCRdb reprocessed the PCR reads via MiXCR and lists one record per CDR3 protein. This repertoire shows approximately 400,000 distinct CDR3 sequences, approximately 10% found once; its top ten account for 4.5% to 6.5%. The material sequenced was PBMCs from the stem cell graft donor, taken from the stem cell graft. Every receptor here comes from a human donor who donated a stem cell graft to a child with acute myeloid leukemia.

DNA for the CDR3: TGTGCCAGCTCACCTGGGACCGGCAGGTCGGAAGGCTACACCTTC. It encodes CASSPGTGRSEGYTF. The rearrangement joins TRBV18 to TRBJ1-2; D perhaps matches TRBD1 (5 bases). With 3 bases removed from V and 8 bases from J, the gap between germline ends came to 19 bases. Germline CDR1 and CDR2: KGHSH and LQKENI. This CDR3 spans 15 amino acids. Complete variable domain (other parts from reference TRBV18 and TRBJ1-2): NAGVMQNPRHLVRRRGQEARLRCSPMKGHSHVYWYRQLPEEGLKFMVYLQKENIIDESGMPKERFSAEFPKEGPSILRIQQVVRGDSAAYFCASSPGTGRSEGYTFGSGTRLTVV.

This clonotype occurred a few times. This rearrangement joins TRBV20-1 to TRBJ1-1; no clear D gene. The CDR3 sequence is 13 residues long. Trimming cost V 3 bases and J 1 base, with 9 bases left between them. Per germline, CDR1 DFQATT and CDR2 SNEGSKA (reference sequence). CDR3 sequence: CSASAEGNTEAFF. The DNA of the CDR3 is TGCAGTGCTAGTGCGGAAGGGAACACTGAAGCTTTCTTT.

The sample holds many counts of this clonotype. CDR3 amino acids: CASSRSGTSGSYEQYF. The CDR3, as DNA: TGTGCCAGCTCGCGCTCCGGGACTAGCGGGTCCTACGAGCAGTACTTC. The chain carries TRBV18 and TRBJ2-7; 12 nucleotides match TRBD2. Germline CDR1 KGHSH, CDR2 LQKENI. The CDR3 loop spans 16 amino acids. V lost 6 bases to trimming and J lost 1 base; unmatched junction nucleotides: 7.

This clonotype has ten or more counts. The chain couples TRBV10-3 to TRBJ2-3; D may be TRBD1 (5 bases). Deletions cut 5 bases from V and 8 bases from J, with 14 bases between. Germline V gives CDR1 ENHRY, CDR2 SYGVKD. The CDR3 covers 13 residues. CDR3 coding DNA: TGTGCCATCAGTACTGAACAGGAGATTACGCAGTATTTT. Its protein is CAISTEQEITQYF.

The J gene is TRBJ2-1, the V gene TRBV7-2; maybe TRBD2 (5 bases). The CDR3 spans 15 residues. V lost 3 bases to trimming and J lost 2 bases, with 11 bases between them. Per the germline V gene, CDR1 is SGHTA and CDR2 is FQGNSA. The CDR3 is CASSFRADPYNEQFF. In DNA form, the CDR3 reads TGTGCCAGCAGCTTCCGAGCGGACCCCTACAATGAGCAGTTCTTC.

The chain carries TRBV11-2 and TRBJ2-1; TRBD2 matches at 13 bases. The V gene's germline CDR1 is SGHAT and CDR2 FQNNGV. Unmatched junction bases numbered 18, after V lost 6 bases and J lost 10 bases. The CDR3 extends over 18 amino acids. The CDR3, as DNA: TGTGCCAGCAGTAACAACAAAGGACTAGCGGGAGATCGATGGGAGCAGTTCTTC. It encodes CASSNNKGLAGDRWEQFF.

This clonotype was seen more than once but under ten times. V and J are TRBV20-1 and TRBJ1-1; D is undetermined. Germline-derived CDR1 and CDR2 are DFQATT and SNEGSKA (reference sequence). V was trimmed by 7 bases and J by 2 bases, leaving 14 bases between them. This CDR3 contains 13 residues. The CDR3 nucleotides are TGCAGTGTTCGAGGACGGACCAACACTGAAGCTTTCTTT. Protein: CSVRGRTNTEAFF.

This clonotype has only a few counts. The chain combines TRBV14 with TRBJ2-1; D could derive from TRBD1 or TRBD2 (6 bases each). CDR3 length: 18 residues. Trimming removed 0 bases from V and 0 bases from J, with 15 bases in between. Per the germline V gene, CDR1 is SGHDN and CDR2 is FVKESK. Written as DNA, the CDR3 is TGTGCCAGCAGCCAAGACTTGAGGGGGGCTTTCTCCTACAATGAGCAGTTCTTC. Protein product: CASSQDLRGAFSYNEQFF. The full variable domain, rest sourced from reference TRBV14 and TRBJ2-1, is EAGVTQFPSHSVIEKGQTVTLRCDPISGHDNLYWYRRVMGKEIKFLLHFVKESKQDESGMPNNRFLAERTGGTYSTLKVQPAELEDSGVYFCASSQDLRGAFSYNEQFFGPGTRLTVL.

The rearrangement joins TRBV7-2 to TRBJ2-1; TRBD2 matches at 8 bases. The CDR3 consists of 14 residues. V was pared by 2 bases and J by 7 bases, with 4 bases of the junction left unmatched. Germline V CDR1 and CDR2: SGHTA, FQGNSA. The CDR3 loop is CASSLRRGENEQFF. The CDR3 region has the DNA TGTGCCAGCAGCTTAAGGCGGGGGGAAAATGAGCAGTTCTTC.

This clonotype was counted between two and nine times. The V call is TRBV4-1, the J call TRBJ2-5; D gene ambiguous. The V gene lost 8 bases and the J gene lost 2 bases, with 27 bases spanning the gap. The germline V gene has CDR1 MGHRA and CDR2 YSYEKL. The CDR3 loop spans 18 amino acids. CDR3 nucleotide sequence: TGCGCCAGCCGACCTTTGGGTACGGTCGGCGGAATTCAAGAGACCCAGTACTTC. It translates to CASRPLGTVGGIQETQYF.

The chain has TRBV19 and TRBJ2-5; the D is unclear. This CDR3 contains 15 residues. The germline gives CDR1 LNHDA, CDR2 SQIVND (reference sequence). V lost 6 bases, J lost 5 bases, and 19 bases lay in between. The CDR3 coding sequence is TGTGCCAGTAGCAAAACCCACCAGACTCCGGAGACCCAGTACTTC. Translation gives CASSKTHQTPETQYF. Complete variable domain (other parts from reference TRBV19 and TRBJ2-5): DGGITQSPKYLFRKEGQNVTLSCEQNLNHDAMYWYRQDPGQGLRLIYYSQIVNDFQKGDIAEGYSVSREKKESFPLTVTSAQKNPTAFYLCASSKTHQTPETQYFGPGTRLLVL.

The rearrangement links TRBV5-1 to TRBJ2-1; D uncertain. V was trimmed by 4 bases and J by 0 bases, leaving 11 bases between them. The CDR3 contains 15 residues. Germline assignment: CDR1 SGHRS and CDR2 YFSETQ. CDR3 sequence reads: CASSAIGSSYNEQFF. CDR3 bases: TGCGCCAGCAGCGCAATAGGATCCTCCTACAATGAGCAGTTCTTC. Drawing the rest from reference TRBV5-1 and TRBJ2-1, the complete variable domain is KAGVTQTPRYLIKTRGQQVTLSCSPISGHRSVSWYQQTPGQGLQFLFEYFSETQRNKGNFPGRFSGRQFSNSRSEMNVSTLELGDSALYLCASSAIGSSYNEQFFGPGTRLTVL.

The V call is TRBV20-1, the J call TRBJ1-2; D remains unclear. V lost 2 bases and J lost 4, with 17 bases in between. The CDR3 has 15 residues. Germline V gene data show CDR1 as DFQATT and CDR2 as SNEGSKA (reference sequence). The CDR3 coding sequence is TGCAGTGCTAGACCTCGTGGGGTTACGGGCTATGGCTACACCTTC. It encodes CSARPRGVTGYGYTF.

V usage is TRBV20-1 and J usage is TRBJ1-4, with D unresolved. The CDR3 is 12 amino acids. Germline CDR1 reads DFQATT; CDR2 reads SNEGSKA (reference sequence). V gave up 6 bases and J gave up 8 bases, with 13 bases separating them. CDR3 nucleotide sequence: TGCAGTGCCCCGGAAACAACCGAAAAACTGTTTTTT. The encoded protein is CSAPETTEKLFF.

The sample holds many counts of this clonotype. V and J are TRBV10-2 and TRBJ2-7; the D gene is possibly TRBD1 (6 bases). This CDR3 contains 14 residues. Looked up from germline, CDR1 is WSHSY and CDR2 is SAAADI. V shed 3 bases and J shed 5 bases, with 14 bases lying between them. This chain's CDR3 is CASSDEAGANEQYV. The CDR3 DNA follows: TGCGCCAGCAGTGATGAGGCAGGGGCAAACGAGCAGTACGTC.